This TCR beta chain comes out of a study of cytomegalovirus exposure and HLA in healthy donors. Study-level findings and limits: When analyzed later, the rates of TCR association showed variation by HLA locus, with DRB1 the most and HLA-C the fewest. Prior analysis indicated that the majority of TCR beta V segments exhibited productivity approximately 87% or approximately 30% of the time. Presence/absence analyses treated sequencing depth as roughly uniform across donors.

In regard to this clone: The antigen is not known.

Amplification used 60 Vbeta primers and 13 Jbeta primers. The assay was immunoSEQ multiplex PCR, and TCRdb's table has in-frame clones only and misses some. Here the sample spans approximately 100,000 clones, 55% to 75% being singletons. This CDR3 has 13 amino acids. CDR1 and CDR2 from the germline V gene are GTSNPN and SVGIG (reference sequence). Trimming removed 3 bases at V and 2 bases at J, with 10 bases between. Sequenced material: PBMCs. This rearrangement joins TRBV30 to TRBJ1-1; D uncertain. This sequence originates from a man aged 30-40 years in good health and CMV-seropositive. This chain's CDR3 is CAWRTGSNTEAFF. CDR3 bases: TGTGCCTGGAGGACGGGGAGTAACACTGAAGCTTTCTTT.